The entry below gives a single T cell receptor (beta chain) sequence along with its context. How the authors handled the data: How many nucleated cells were present was estimated from reference gene primer amplification. The method was immunoSEQ multiplex PCR; TCRdb's version includes in-frame clones alone and lacks a portion of them. Clone size and V and J calls were adopted from that table, with D and trimming inferred from the DNA. Of some 240,000 clones listed, roughly 80% are singletons. These data originate in a study of blood T cell repertoires in COVID-19. The overall study: COVID-19 samples collected from the United States, Italy and Spain covered acute and convalescent phases. Nucleic acid was either cDNA or gDNA, and it came from T cells, B-cell-depleted T cells, or PBMCs.

The V segment lost 0 bases and the J segment 4 bases; nucleotides outside the gene matches: 5. Germline V gene sequence: CDR1 MNHEY, CDR2 SMNVEV (reference sequence). This CDR3 is 16 amino acids long. The chain employs TRBV27 and TRBJ2-1; 8 nucleotides match TRBD2. The receptor comes from a woman of 80 years or more with acute or convalescent COVID-19. What was sequenced was peripheral blood. The CDR3 nucleotides read TGTGCCAGCAGTTTATCCGGGAGGGTCCCTTACAATGAGCAGTTCTTC. Translated, it gives CASSLSGRVPYNEQFF.